A single sample is the source of the 19 T cell receptor beta chains below, sequenced in a study of human T cells and chemical hapten exposure. From the RACE reads, TCRdb called clonotypes with MiXCR, one entry per CDR3 protein. The table shows around 110,000 distinct CDR3 sequences, with 9% to 13% occurring only once. Time point noted: patch test 1, 2 weeks after DPC sensitization. Documented treatment: therapeutic diphenylcyclopropenone sensitization with weekly scalp DPC. Sequencing used whole blood, obtained in connection with sensitization to the hapten diphenylcyclopropenone (DPC). The receptors stem from a woman aged 45-65 years with alopecia areata. Some clones in this sample may be carry-over from other donors' samples.

This clonotype occurred many times. The chain joins TRBV29-1 to TRBJ2-7; weak D call: TRBD2 (5 bases). V gave up 7 bases and J gave up 3 bases, with 13 bases separating them. This CDR3 region has 12 residues. The V gene's germline CDR1 is SQVTM and CDR2 ANQGSEA. CDR3 in amino acids: CSALRDNYEQYF. CDR3 nucleotide sequence: TGCAGCGCCCTGAGGGATAACTACGAGCAGTACTTC.

This sequence joins TRBV6-2 or TRBV6-3 and TRBJ2-3; 13 bases match TRBD2. Germline V CDR1 and CDR2: MNHEY, SVGEGT. This CDR3 region has 18 residues. Germline trimming cut 2 bases from V and 5 bases from J; bases unmatched to any gene: 10. The DNA for the CDR3 is TGTGCCAGCAGTTACCCCTCAACTAGCGGGGGGGAGTTAGATACGCAGTATTTT. It codes for CASSYPSTSGGELDTQYF.

The chain combines TRBV28 with TRBJ1-1, with TRBD1 as a possible D gene (6 bases). Trimming stripped 5 bases from V and 2 bases from J, with 18 bases between. Germline V lookup: CDR1 MDHEN, CDR2 SYDVKM. There are 16 residues in the CDR3. CDR3 sequence (DNA): TGTGCCAGCAGTCGAGGGGGGGCTCAGGGTAACACTGAAGCTTTCTTT. Its translation: CASSRGGAQGNTEAFF.

This clonotype was counted between two and nine times. The V gene is TRBV6-2 or TRBV6-3, the J gene TRBJ1-1, with TRBD1 identical over 7 bases. The trim removed 0 bases at V and 1 base at J, leaving 14 bases unmatched. CDR1 and CDR2 (germline): MNHEY, SVGEGT. The CDR3 runs 19 residues. DNA for the CDR3: TGTGCCAGCAGTTACTCGATGGTTGCAAGGGGGCGCGAGAACACTGAAGCTTTCTTT. It codes for CASSYSMVARGRENTEAFF.

The chain couples TRBV9 to TRBJ1-1, with TRBD1 matching 7 bases. From germline, CDR1 is SGDLS and CDR2 YYNGEE. J gave up 0 bases and V 3 bases, and 8 bases lay outside the gene matches. The CDR3 sequence is 16 residues long. The chain's CDR3 is CASSGRGLGLNTEAFF. CDR3 DNA sequence: TGTGCCAGCAGCGGTAGGGGGCTGGGGTTGAACACTGAAGCTTTCTTT.

A few counts support this clonotype. The chain combines TRBV5-6 with TRBJ1-2; D is ambiguous. CDR3 length: 15 amino acids. Germline values: CDR1 SGHDT, CDR2 YYEEEE. V lost 5 bases and J lost 0, with 14 bases in between. Written as DNA, the CDR3 is TGTGCCAGCAGGGGGTACGGGCCACCTAACTATGGCTACACCTTC. Protein product: CASRGYGPPNYGYTF.

The V gene is TRBV20-1, the J gene TRBJ2-2; D may be TRBD1 (6 bases). Trimming pared 3 bases from V and 0 bases from J, leaving 11 bases between. The germline CDR1 and CDR2 sequences are DFQATT and SNEGSKA (reference sequence). The CDR3 has 15 residues. The CDR3 DNA reads TGCAGTGCTAGGGGGGCGCGGTCGAACACCGGGGAGCTGTTTTTT. This translates into CSARGARSNTGELFF.

Ten or more counts support this clonotype. CDR3 nucleotides: TGTGCCAGCAGTTTTTCGTTTGTAGTGTACGAGCAGTACTTC. It codes for CASSFSFVVYEQYF. The V gene is TRBV28, the J gene TRBJ2-7; D is unresolved. The V gene lost 3 bases and the J gene lost 4 bases, with 13 bases spanning the gap. The CDR3 totals 14 residues. Germline values: CDR1 MDHEN, CDR2 SYDVKM.

This rearrangement joins TRBV5-1 to TRBJ1-1; TRBD1 matches at 7 bases. Losses at the gene ends were 5 bases for V and 7 bases for J; bases not matched to a gene: 17. The germline V gene encodes CDR1 SGHRS and CDR2 YFSETQ. The CDR3 loop spans 16 amino acids. DNA for the CDR3: TGCGCCAGCAGTCCCTTGGGACAGACTTTTTTCATTGAAGCTTTCTTT. This codes for CASSPLGQTFFIEAFF.

This chain connects TRBV28 to TRBJ1-2, with no clear D. V lost 6 bases and J lost 3, with 11 bases in between. CDR1 is MDHEN, CDR2 SYDVKM, per germline. The CDR3 is 13 residues long. In nucleotides, the CDR3 is TGTGCCAGCAGACCACAGTCTTACTATGGCTACACCTTC. It specifies CASRPQSYYGYTF.

The chain is built from TRBV5-5 and TRBJ1-1; D is unclear. Germline values: CDR1 SGHKS, CDR2 YYEKEE (reference sequence). V lost 6 bases and J lost 2, with 11 bases in between. The CDR3 consists of 13 residues. The CDR3 is CASMEDGNTEAFF. The DNA for the CDR3 is TGTGCCAGCATGGAGGACGGAAACACTGAAGCTTTCTTT.

This clonotype was recorded many times. The chain uses TRBV6-5 and TRBJ2-7; D might be TRBD1 (5 bases). This CDR3 has 13 amino acids. Per the germline V gene, CDR1 is MNHEY and CDR2 is SVGAGI. The germline V and J ends were trimmed by 0 bases and 4 bases, with 7 bases remaining between them. The CDR3 loop is CASSYSAGYEQYF. The CDR3 coding sequence is TGTGCCAGCAGTTACTCCGCAGGGTACGAGCAGTACTTC.

In its sample, this clonotype was seen a few times. This chain uses TRBV5-6 with TRBJ1-6, with D unresolved. The CDR3 sequence is 14 residues long. V lost 2 bases, J lost 9 bases, and 12 bases lay in between. The germline CDR1 and CDR2 sequences are SGHDT and YYEEEE. Here the CDR3 reads CASSFGRRISPLHF. The CDR3 DNA follows: TGTGCCAGCAGCTTCGGCAGGAGGATTTCACCCCTCCACTTT.

This clonotype was seen many times. The rearrangement links TRBV5-1 to TRBJ1-6; D remains ambiguous. Germline V lookup: CDR1 SGHRS, CDR2 YFSETQ. Trimming removed 0 bases at V and 10 bases at J, with 5 bases between. The CDR3 totals 12 residues. The CDR3 loop reads CASSLDTSPLHF. The CDR3 DNA follows: TGCGCCAGCAGCTTGGACACATCACCCCTCCACTTT.

The chain has TRBV6-1 and TRBJ2-3; 9 bases agree with TRBD2. The germline V gene has CDR1 MNHNS and CDR2 SASEGT. The V segment lost 1 base and the J segment 11 bases; nucleotides outside the gene matches: 13. This CDR3 contains 16 residues. The CDR3, as DNA: TGTGCCAGCAGTGAAGGGGGGGCTAGCGGGGATCGTAAGCAGTATTTT. Protein: CASSEGGASGDRKQYF.

This clonotype was seen a few times. The chain couples TRBV18 to TRBJ1-5; D remains ambiguous. Germline V CDR1 and CDR2: KGHSH, LQKENI. V lost 3 bases, J lost 3 bases, and 9 bases lay in between. The CDR3 spans 14 residues. DNA of the CDR3: TGTGCCAGCTCACCTAGCCAAACCAATCAGCCCCAGCATTTT. Translated, it gives CASSPSQTNQPQHF.

The chain employs TRBV7-6 and TRBJ2-7, with D possibly matching TRBD2 (6 bases). CDR3 length equals 16 residues. V lost 6 bases and J lost 2, with 20 bases in between. Germline CDR1 is SGHVS and CDR2 is FNYEAQ. CDR3 in DNA: TGTGCCAGCAGTTGGGGCGGGACCCTAATTCCCTACGAGCAGTACTTC. Residues: CASSWGGTLIPYEQYF.

This clonotype was counted a few times. The chain has TRBV7-2 and TRBJ2-7, with 8 bases identical to TRBD1. The CDR3 is 15 amino acids. The V gene end was trimmed by 5 bases and the J gene end by 1 base; junction bases not matched to a gene: 7. CDR1 is SGHTA, CDR2 FQGNSA, per germline. The CDR3 DNA reads as TGTGCCAGCAGCCCCCGGGACAGGACGTCCTACGAGCAGTACTTC. Amino acid sequence: CASSPRDRTSYEQYF.

This clonotype was detected only a few times. The chain uses TRBV20-1 and TRBJ2-5, with D hard to call. The CDR3 length is 15 residues. Germline assignment: CDR1 DFQATT and CDR2 SNEGSKA (reference sequence). The germline V and J ends were trimmed by 0 bases and 2 bases, with 13 bases remaining between them. The CDR3 here is CSARDPRVPQETQYF. The CDR3 DNA is TGCAGTGCTAGAGATCCTAGGGTTCCTCAAGAGACCCAGTACTTC.